The 18 T cell receptor beta chains given below trace back to one sample, sequenced in a study of blood T cell repertoires in COVID-19. Data came from immunoSEQ multiplex PCR; TCRdb stores just in-frame clones and leaves some out. The sample has under 50,000 clones, approximately 80% seen once. The sequencing sample was made of peripheral blood. Receptors were obtained from a man between 65 and 80 years old with acute or convalescent COVID-19.

V gene TRBV2 combines with J gene TRBJ1-2; D is uncertain. Trimming pared 5 bases from V and 2 bases from J, leaving 15 bases between. This CDR3 has 15 amino acids. From germline, CDR1 is SNHLY and CDR2 FYNNEI. The CDR3 here is CASSPRPNANYGYTF. As DNA, the CDR3 is TGTGCCAGCAGTCCCCGCCCTAACGCGAACTATGGCTACACCTTC.

In nucleotides, the CDR3 is TGTGCCACCAGCAGAGACGGGGGTATGAACACTGAAGCTTTCTTT. It translates to CATSRDGGMNTEAFF. The rearrangement links TRBV15 to TRBJ1-1, with D perhaps matching TRBD1 (5 bases). The CDR3 spans 15 residues. The germline V and J ends were trimmed by 0 bases and 0 bases, with 8 bases remaining between them. Germline V gene sequence: CDR1 LNHNV, CDR2 YYDKDF (reference sequence). Variable domain in full (rest from reference TRBV15 and TRBJ1-1): DAMVIQNPRYQVTQFGKPVTLSCSQTLNHNVMYWYQQKSSQAPKLLFHYYDKDFNNEADTPDNFQSRRPNTSFCFLDIRSPGLGDTAMYLCATSRDGGMNTEAFFGQGTRLTVV.

This clone was seen only a few times. This chain links TRBV27 with TRBJ2-3; TRBD1 matches 7 bases. Germline V gives CDR1 MNHEY, CDR2 SMNVEV (reference sequence). The CDR3 runs 15 residues. V shed 5 bases, J shed 1 base, and the junction held 6 bases outside the gene matches. CDR3 loop: CASSVWGQRTDTQYF. The CDR3 DNA reads TGTGCCAGCAGTGTCTGGGGACAGCGCACAGATACGCAGTATTTT.

The V call is TRBV4-3, the J call TRBJ2-1, with D possibly being TRBD1 (6 bases). V dropped 1 base and J dropped 3 bases, with 10 bases sitting between them. The CDR3 contains 15 residues. Germline-derived CDR1 and CDR2 are LGHNA and YSLEER. CDR3 in amino acids: CASSQAQGLYNEQFF. The DNA for the CDR3 is TGCGCCAGCAGCCAAGCGCAGGGGCTCTACAATGAGCAGTTCTTC.

This clone was seen only a few times. The V and J genes are TRBV19 and TRBJ1-1; no firm D call. Per germline, CDR1 LNHDA and CDR2 SQIVND (reference sequence). The CDR3 loop spans 13 amino acids. V lost 5 bases, J lost 1 base, and 8 bases lay in between. DNA of the CDR3: TGTGCCAGTAGTCCTCAGAAGAACACTGAAGCTTTCTTT. Protein: CASSPQKNTEAFF.

This chain uses TRBV24-1 with TRBJ1-2, with 7 bases identical to TRBD1. With V trimmed by 0 bases and J by 7 bases, 1 base remained unmatched. Germline CDR1 and CDR2: KGHDR and SFDVKD. The CDR3 is 13 amino acids. CDR3: CATSDLGQVGYTF. The CDR3 nucleotides read TGTGCCACCAGTGATTTGGGACAGGTTGGCTACACCTTC.

V gene TRBV18 combines with J gene TRBJ2-1; unclear D gene. The CDR3 consists of 15 residues. V dropped 0 bases and J dropped 9 bases, with 15 bases sitting between them. Germline V lookup: CDR1 KGHSH, CDR2 LQKENI. The CDR3 bases are TGTGCCAGCTCACCACCGGTCCGGTCGACTGGTGAGCAGTTCTTC. This translates into CASSPPVRSTGEQFF.

J is TRBJ2-3 and V is TRBV7-2, with D unclear. V lost 4 bases, J lost 8 bases, and 7 bases lay in between. CDR1 and CDR2 (germline): SGHTA, FQGNSA. The CDR3 has 11 residues. The CDR3 bases are TGTGCCAGCAGCTCCAGAGGTACGCAGTATTTT. Its protein product is CASSSRGTQYF.

This clone was counted between two and nine times. This chain's CDR3 is CAWNNPGGAYGYTF. The CDR3 region has the DNA TGTGCCTGGAACAACCCGGGGGGCGCCTATGGCTACACCTTC. V is TRBV30 and J is TRBJ1-2; a possible D gene is TRBD1 (6 bases). There are 14 residues in the CDR3. With 4 bases removed from V and 4 bases from J, the gap between germline ends came to 16 bases. Germline CDR1 and CDR2: GTSNPN and SVGIG (reference sequence).

The CDR3 region has the DNA TGTGCCAGCAGTGACCGGAGCGGGACAGGGGGTCAAGGCTACACCTTC. Amino acids: CASSDRSGTGGQGYTF. The chain joins TRBV6-4 to TRBJ1-2; 11 bases map to TRBD1. The ends lost 2 bases at V and 8 bases at J; junction bases unmatched: 10. The CDR3 has 16 amino acids. Germline V CDR1 and CDR2: MRHNA, SNTAGT.

The chain uses TRBV30 and TRBJ1-1; D uncertain. Germline V gives CDR1 GTSNPN, CDR2 SVGIG (reference sequence). The CDR3 covers 15 residues. Trimming took 4 bases from V and 2 from J, leaving 17 bases between them. CDR3 loop: CAWTLRSNQNTEAFF. The DNA for the CDR3 is TGTGCCTGGACCTTGAGGAGTAACCAAAACACTGAAGCTTTCTTT.

The rearrangement uses TRBV5-8 and TRBJ2-1; 11 bases fit TRBD2. This CDR3 is built from 15 residues. J gave up 3 bases and V 5 bases, and 4 bases lay outside the gene matches. Germline values: CDR1 SGHTS, CDR2 YDEGEE. The CDR3 nucleotides read TGTGCCAGCAGGAACCTAGCGGGGGGCTACAATGAGCAGTTCTTC. Its translation is CASRNLAGGYNEQFF.

The chain employs TRBV5-1 and TRBJ1-1; TRBD1 aligns across 8 bases. Germline V gene lookup returns CDR1 SGHRS and CDR2 YFSETQ. After removal of 6 bases from V and 0 bases from J, the junction contained 4 bases not matched to a gene. The CDR3 spans 14 residues. The CDR3 DNA is TGCGCCAGCATAGGGACAGGAGTGAACACTGAAGCTTTCTTT. Amino acid sequence: CASIGTGVNTEAFF.

V usage is TRBV30 and J usage is TRBJ2-7; no firm D call. Germline CDR1 GTSNPN, CDR2 SVGIG (reference sequence). This CDR3 is 11 amino acids long. With 1 base removed from V and 4 bases from J, the gap between germline ends came to 5 bases. The CDR3 sequence is CAWSGRYEQYF. The DNA of the CDR3 is TGTGCCTGGAGTGGCAGGTACGAGCAGTACTTC.

V is TRBV11-3 and J is TRBJ2-5; TRBD1 matches at 10 bases. There are 14 residues in the CDR3. CDR1 is SGHNT, CDR2 YENEEA, per germline. V was pared by 5 bases and J by 4 bases, with 4 bases of the junction left unmatched. The CDR3 DNA reads as TGTGCCAGCAGCCGACAGGGGGCCGGAGAGACCCAGTACTTC. It encodes CASSRQGAGETQYF.

The genes are TRBV29-1 and TRBJ1-1, with 7 bases identical to TRBD1. Trimming removed 6 bases from V and 7 bases from J; junction bases left unmatched: 11. The CDR3 spans 13 residues. CDR1 SQVTM and CDR2 ANQGSEA come from the germline V gene. CDR3 loop: CSVRDRESGEAFF. The CDR3 DNA follows: TGCAGCGTCCGAGACAGGGAATCGGGTGAAGCTTTCTTT.

The chain employs TRBV20-1 and TRBJ1-5; D may be TRBD1 (6 bases). CDR3 length: 13 residues. V lost 3 bases, J lost 6 bases, and 12 bases lay in between. Germline V gene data show CDR1 as DFQATT and CDR2 as SNEGSKA (reference sequence). CDR3 coding DNA: TGCAGTGCTAGTGCGGGGGGCGTTCAGCCCCAGCATTTT. It encodes CSASAGGVQPQHF.

The chain couples TRBV3-1 (or the pseudogene TRBV3-2) to TRBJ1-1; a weak D match, TRBD1 (5 bases). The V end lost 3 bases, the J end lost 7 bases, and 12 bases lay between the germline ends. Germline V gene lookup returns CDR1 LGHDT and CDR2 YNNKEL (reference sequence). The CDR3 is 13 amino acids. The CDR3 bases are TGTGCCAGCAGCCAGGGGCGGGGAGGTGAAGCTTTCTTT. Translation gives CASSQGRGGEAFF.